A single sample gave rise to the 13 T cell receptor beta chains below, sequenced in a study of T cell changes during pregnancy in multiple sclerosis. Here immunoSEQ multiplex PCR was the method, and the copy in TCRdb shows in-frame clones only, minus some. The profile shows tens of thousands of clones, approximately 92% of them singletons. Here the sequenced sample was peripheral blood, taken in the third trimester of pregnancy. The receptors shown here come from a female donor in good health, enrolled as a control in a pregnancy study.

About this clone: Other DNA sequences of this sample code for an identical CDR3. The V call is TRBV7-9, the J call TRBJ1-1, with TRBD1 matching over 7 bases. The V gene end was trimmed by 6 bases and the J gene end by 3 bases; junction bases not matched to a gene: 4. Per germline, CDR1 SEHNR and CDR2 FQNEAQ (reference sequence). CDR3 length: 13 residues. The CDR3 nucleotides read TGTGCCAGCAGTCCTGACAGGGACACTGAAGCTTTCTTT. Translated, it gives CASSPDRDTEAFF.

The chain recombines TRBV28 with TRBJ2-4, with TRBD2 matching over 7 bases. There are 14 residues in the CDR3. V shed 2 bases and J 5 bases; nucleotides not matched to a gene: 3. Germline lookup yields CDR1 MDHEN and CDR2 SYDVKM. The CDR3 loop reads CASSLAGEENIQYF. CDR3 coding DNA: TGTGCCAGCAGTTTAGCGGGAGAGGAAAACATTCAGTACTTC.

This sequence joins TRBV9 and TRBJ1-3; 8 bases line up with TRBD1. Per the germline V gene, CDR1 is SGDLS and CDR2 is YYNGEE. V lost 0 bases, J lost 1 base, and 3 bases stayed unmatched. The CDR3 sequence is 16 residues long. Written as DNA, the CDR3 is TGTGCCAGCAGCGTAGGGACAGGGCATTCTGGAAACACCATATATTTT. It encodes CASSVGTGHSGNTIYF.

The V gene is TRBV13, the J gene TRBJ1-4; 9 bases are shared with TRBD1. The CDR3 is 14 amino acids. V lost 5 bases and J lost 6; bases outside the gene matches: 4. Germline CDR1 is PRHDT and CDR2 is FYEKMQ (reference sequence). CDR3 DNA sequence: TGTGCCAGCAGCCACCGGGACAGGGATGAAAAACTGTTTTTT. Its translation: CASSHRDRDEKLFF. The complete variable domain, with remaining parts taken from reference TRBV13 and TRBJ1-4, reads AAGVIQSPRHLIKEKRETATLKCYPIPRHDTVYWYQQGPGQDPQFLISFYEKMQSDKGSIPDRFSAQQFSDYHSELNMSSLELGDSALYFCASSHRDRDEKLFFGSGTQLSVL.

The chain carries TRBV7-2 and TRBJ2-7; TRBD1 matches 9 bases. V trimming: 0 bases; J trimming: 6 bases; junction bases outside the gene matches: 6. CDR3 size: 15 residues. Germline V gene sequence: CDR1 SGHTA, CDR2 FQGNSA. The CDR3 DNA is TGTGCCAGCAGCTTAGCCGGGACAGGGTTCCCCGAGCAGTACTTC. Amino acid sequence: CASSLAGTGFPEQYF.

V gene TRBV2 combines with J gene TRBJ2-3; tentatively, D is TRBD2 (6 bases). V shed 5 bases and J shed 5 bases, with 14 bases lying between them. CDR3 length: 14 amino acids. The germline V gene has CDR1 SNHLY and CDR2 FYNNEI. This chain's CDR3 is CASSLGGSKDTQYF. CDR3 DNA sequence: TGTGCCAGCAGTTTGGGGGGTAGTAAAGATACGCAGTATTTT.

The chain uses TRBV7-9 and TRBJ2-1; D perhaps matches TRBD2 (5 bases). CDR3 length equals 12 residues. Trimming removed 5 bases from V and 10 bases from J, with 12 bases in between. Germline V gene lookup returns CDR1 SEHNR and CDR2 FQNEAQ (reference sequence). Written as DNA, the CDR3 is TGTGCCAGCAGCCCGGAGGCGTGGGAGCAGTTCTTC. This translates into CASSPEAWEQFF.

This clone was recorded a few times. The chain combines TRBV5-1 with TRBJ2-1, with TRBD1 matching over 9 bases. Germline V gives CDR1 SGHRS, CDR2 YFSETQ. The CDR3 is 16 residues long. After removal of 3 bases from V and 6 bases from J, the junction contained 10 bases not matched to a gene. The CDR3 region is CASSYGQGRRFNEQFF. Written as DNA, the CDR3 is TGCGCCAGCAGCTACGGACAGGGGAGGAGGTTCAATGAGCAGTTCTTC.

This chain uses TRBV7-8 with TRBJ2-3; 10 bases are shared with TRBD1. CDR1 is SGHVS and CDR2 is FQNEAQ in the germline V gene. V dropped 5 bases and J dropped 2; count of bases not matched to a gene: 7. The CDR3 runs to 16 residues. The CDR3 DNA reads TGTGCCAGCAGCCTTGGGACAGGGGTAACCACAGATACGCAGTATTTT. This codes for CASSLGTGVTTDTQYF.

The chain links TRBV28 to TRBJ2-7, with D possibly being TRBD1 (6 bases). The V gene lost 6 bases and the J gene lost 4 bases, with 16 bases spanning the gap. The CDR3 has 14 residues. Germline V gives CDR1 MDHEN, CDR2 SYDVKM. The CDR3 reads CASSTGTLVYEQYF. The CDR3 DNA sequence: TGTGCCAGCAGCACCGGGACACTCGTTTACGAGCAGTACTTC.

The CDR3 reads CASSLIRGTEAFF. The CDR3, as DNA: TGTGCCAGCAGTTTAATCAGGGGAACTGAAGCTTTCTTT. The chain has TRBV27 and TRBJ1-1; a weak D match, TRBD1 (6 bases). The germline V and J ends were trimmed by 2 bases and 5 bases, with 9 bases remaining between them. The CDR3 extends over 13 amino acids. Germline loops: CDR1 MNHEY, CDR2 SMNVEV (reference sequence).

The chain combines TRBV28 with TRBJ2-5, with D perhaps TRBD2 (6 bases). The germline V gene has CDR1 MDHEN and CDR2 SYDVKM. V lost 2 bases, J lost 4 bases, and 11 bases lay in between. The CDR3 runs to 14 residues. This CDR3 is CASSLSGYGETQYF. In DNA, the CDR3 is TGTGCCAGCAGTTTAAGCGGGTATGGAGAGACCCAGTACTTC.

V and J are TRBV7-3 and TRBJ2-7; 9 bases fit TRBD1. The CDR3 consists of 15 residues. V was pared by 5 bases and J by 0 bases, with 5 bases of the junction left unmatched. The germline CDR1 and CDR2 sequences are SGHTA and FQGTGA. As DNA, the CDR3 is TGTGCCAGCAGCCCCGGACAGGGGATCTCCTACGAGCAGTACTTC. Residues: CASSPGQGISYEQYF.